Sequencing of this T cell receptor (beta chain) was carried out in a study of OX40 agonist ivuxolimab in advanced cancers. About this clone: Its antigen is not identified.

Study conclusions and caveats: It was not determined which antigens were specifically recognized by the peripheral T cells that had undergone clonal expansion. Nonresponders included some who also had low normalized T-cell clonal expansion. Both blood CD4+ and CD8+ T cells showed clonal growth by week 6 at 0.1 to 3.0 mg/kg. Relative to CD4+, CD8+ T cells held more expanded clones on average.

Sequencing was performed with immunoSEQ multiplex PCR; in TCRdb, only in-frame clones are kept and a portion is missing. This table has 45,000 to 60,000 clones, about four fifths appearing once. The J segment lost 1 base and the V segment lost 4 bases, leaving 2 bases of the junction unmatched. The germline CDR1 and CDR2 sequences are LNHDA and SQIVND (reference sequence). This CDR3 contains 15 residues. The input for sequencing was CD4+ or CD8+ T cells sorted from blood, taken in a trial of the OX40 agonist ivuxolimab. The sequence derives from an adult with an advanced solid tumor such as melanoma, head and neck, liver or kidney cancer. The chain uses TRBV19 and TRBJ2-2, with 8 bases matching TRBD2. CDR3 sequence reads: CASSRTSGNTGELFF. The CDR3 DNA is TGTGCCAGTAGTAGAACTAGCGGGAACACCGGGGAGCTGTTTTTT.